This entry is about one T cell receptor beta chain. Germline V gene lookup returns CDR1 SNHLY and CDR2 FYNNEI. This CDR3 is built from 15 residues. V was clipped by 6 bases and J by 0 bases, with 12 bases between them. Data came from immunoSEQ multiplex PCR; TCRdb stores just in-frame clones and leaves some out. The sample has around 97,000 clones; approximately 90% are singletons. The data were taken from a study of T cell changes during pregnancy in multiple sclerosis. The sequence came from a female donor in good health, enrolled as a control in a pregnancy study. The rearrangement links TRBV2 to TRBJ1-5; weak D call: TRBD1 (5 bases). Source: peripheral blood, taken in the second trimester of pregnancy. CDR3 residues: CASSGRGYSNQPQHF. DNA for the CDR3: TGTGCCAGCAGCGGACGGGGGTATAGCAATCAGCCCCAGCATTTT.